The rows below give T cell receptor beta chains drawn from one sample of a study of blood T cell repertoires in COVID-19. Produced via immunoSEQ multiplex PCR; TCRdb's table is partial and in-frame only. The data show roughly 80,000 clones, about nine tenths seen once. Source material: peripheral blood. The receptors shown here come from a woman of 80 years or more with active or convalescent COVID-19. The CDR3 runs from the conserved cysteine through the conserved F or W. A D gene is named only where the DNA matches it firmly. Only some rows state a clone size, as once, few, many or a class for expanded clones.

d_call	clone_size	j_call	v_call	cdr3_nt	cdr3_aa
-	-	TRBJ2-7	TRBV4-3	TGCGCCAGCTCCTCCTTTGCGGGGAACGAGCAGTACTTC	CASSSFAGNEQYF
TRBD1	-	TRBJ2-2	TRBV9	TGTGCCAGCAGAGGGGGACAGAATACGAACACCGGGGAGCTGTTTTTT	CASRGGQNTNTGELFF
-	-	TRBJ1-5	TRBV5-5	TGTGCCAGCAGCTTGCTCGCAGGGAATCAGCCCCAGCATTTT	CASSLLAGNQPQHF
-	-	TRBJ1-1	TRBV18	TGTGCCAGCTCCCGACAGGCCCCTGGGGAAGCTTTCTTT	CASSRQAPGEAFF
TRBD1	-	TRBJ2-2	TRBV4-1	TGCGCCAGCAGCCAGCTCGGACAGGGGGCGGCCGGGGAGCTGTTTTTT	CASSQLGQGAAGELFF
TRBD1	-	TRBJ1-5	TRBV24-1	TGTGCCACCAGTGACTCGATCGGGACAGAGCCGACTCAGCCCCAGCATTTT	CATSDSIGTEPTQPQHF
TRBD2	-	TRBJ2-2	TRBV30	TGTGCCGTAACGACTAGCGGGGCAATCACCGGGGAGCTGTTTTTT	CAVTTSGAITGELFF
-	-	TRBJ1-3	TRBV29-1	TGCAGCGTTGAACAGTTTGGGAGCTCTGGAAACACCATATATTTT	CSVEQFGSSGNTIYF
-	-	TRBJ1-4	TRBV6-5	TGTGCCAGCACTCCCTGGGGGAGGGCTGAAAAACTGTTTTTT	CASTPWGRAEKLFF
TRBD1	-	TRBJ1-2	TRBV6-6	TGTGCCAGCAGTCCCGGGACAGGGGTATATGGCTACACCTTC	CASSPGTGVYGYTF
TRBD2	-	TRBJ2-1	TRBV7-3	TGTGCCAGCAGCTTTCCGACCCGGACTAGCGGGGTGAACAATGAGCAGTTCTTC	CASSFPTRTSGVNNEQFF
TRBD1	few	TRBJ1-6	TRBV4-2	TGTGCCAGCAGCCAAAAACAGGGGGCTAACGGGGGTTCACCCCTCCACTTT	CASSQKQGANGGSPLHF
TRBD2	-	TRBJ2-1	TRBV5-4	TGTGCCAGCAGCGCTCGACTAGCGGGGGCCCAGGATGAGCAGTTCTTC	CASSARLAGAQDEQFF
TRBD1	-	TRBJ1-1	TRBV3-1/TRBV3-2	TGTGCCAGCAGCCAGGCCGACAGGGGGTATGAGAACACTGAAGCTTTCTTT	CASSQADRGYENTEAFF
-	few	TRBJ2-7	TRBV28	TGTGCCAGCAGTTTATCCGGCTACGAGCAGTACTTC	CASSLSGYEQYF
TRBD1	-	TRBJ1-5	TRBV12-3/TRBV12-4	TGTGCCAGCAGTGACGACAGGGTACAGCCCCAGCATTTT	CASSDDRVQPQHF
-	-	TRBJ1-6	TRBV5-6	TGTGCCAGCAGCCGGCGGGGCCTCTATAATTCACCCCTCCACTTT	CASSRRGLYNSPLHF
-	-	TRBJ2-7	TRBV21-1	TGTGCCAGGATGGACAGACAGACCTACGAGCAGTACTTC	CARMDRQTYEQYF
TRBD1	-	TRBJ2-7	TRBV2	TGTGCCAGCAGTGGGACAGGGGGCCACGAGCAGTACTTC	CASSGTGGHEQYF
-	-	TRBJ1-1	TRBV19	TGTGCCAGTAGTATAGTAAGGAGTGATGAAGCTTTCTTT	CASSIVRSDEAFF
-	-	TRBJ1-1	TRBV6-5	TGTGCCAGCAGTTACTCGGGCGGGATGAACACTGAAGCTTTCTTT	CASSYSGGMNTEAFF
-	-	TRBJ1-5	TRBV18	TGTGCCAGCTCACCGGGGCAGGGAAATCAGCCCCAGCATTTT	CASSPGQGNQPQHF
-	few	TRBJ2-7	TRBV10-3	TGTGCCATCAGTGTATACAGGGACAACGAGCAGTACTTC	CAISVYRDNEQYF
TRBD2	-	TRBJ2-2	TRBV5-1	TGCGCCAGCAGCTTTCGTGCACTAGCGGGGGACGGGGAGCTGTTTTTT	CASSFRALAGDGELFF
TRBD1	-	TRBJ2-2	TRBV30	TGTGCCTGGTCCAAGACCGGGACAGGGGTTACCACCGGGGAGCTGTTTTTT	CAWSKTGTGVTTGELFF
-	-	TRBJ1-5	TRBV6-2/TRBV6-3	TGTGCCAGCAGTTACGGGGCAGGATATAGCAATCAGCCCCAGCATTTT	CASSYGAGYSNQPQHF
-	-	TRBJ1-2	TRBV5-6	TGTGCCAGCAGGACGGGGTACTATGGCTACACCTTC	CASRTGYYGYTF
-	-	TRBJ1-1	TRBV21-1	TGTGCCAGCAGCAAAGGTCAGGGGAGTACTGAAGCTTTCTTT	CASSKGQGSTEAFF
TRBD2	-	TRBJ2-7	TRBV12-5	TGTGCTAGTGCCGCCGGGACTAGCGGGAGAGACTACGAGCAGTACTTC	CASAAGTSGRDYEQYF
TRBD1	-	TRBJ2-7	TRBV5-1	TGCGCCAGCAGCTGGACAGGATACGAGCAGTACTTC	CASSWTGYEQYF
-	-	TRBJ1-1	TRBV4-3	TGCGCCAGCAGCCAATCCAGGCGGGTCACTGAAGCTTTCTTT	CASSQSRRVTEAFF
-	-	TRBJ2-3	TRBV19	TGTGCCAGTAGAACAGGGAGCTTCACAGATACGCAGTATTTT	CASRTGSFTDTQYF
-	few	TRBJ1-3	TRBV30	TGTGCCTGGAGTGTAGGGGTCCTGGGAGGAAACACCATATATTTT	CAWSVGVLGGNTIYF
TRBD1	-	TRBJ1-5	TRBV6-5	TGTGCCAGCACCCGAGGGGGCAGGAGCAATCAGCCCCAGCATTTT	CASTRGGRSNQPQHF
-	-	TRBJ1-2	TRBV3-1/TRBV3-2	TGTGCCAGCAGCCAAGAAACAGGGGGCTACACCTTC	CASSQETGGYTF
TRBD1	-	TRBJ2-7	TRBV5-1	TGCGCCAGCAGCGCGCCATACAGGGGTACCTACGAGCAGTACTTC	CASSAPYRGTYEQYF
TRBD1	-	TRBJ1-4	TRBV6-4	TGTGCCAGCAGTTTGCCCGGGACAGGGTTAAAAAAACTGTTTTTT	CASSLPGTGLKKLFF
TRBD1	-	TRBJ1-5	TRBV18	TGTGCCAGCTCACCCCTAGCAGGGACAGGGGGTAGCAATCAGCCCCAGCATTTT	CASSPLAGTGGSNQPQHF
TRBD1	-	TRBJ1-2	TRBV9	TGTGCCAGCAGCCCGGGACAGGGGAGAGGAGGCTACACCTTC	CASSPGQGRGGYTF
TRBD1	-	TRBJ2-1	TRBV28	TGTGCCAGCAGTTTATGGGGGACAGCCGACCTAAATGAGCAGTTCTTC	CASSLWGTADLNEQFF
-	-	TRBJ2-2	TRBV30	TGTGCCTGGAGTGTACTCGCCGGGGAGCTGTTTTTT	CAWSVLAGELFF
-	once	TRBJ1-2	TRBV4-2	TGTGCCAGCAGCCAAGCGGGGGGAGGTAACTATGGCTACACCTTC	CASSQAGGGNYGYTF
-	-	TRBJ1-2	TRBV6-5	TGTGCCCTTCGCGGGGTAGTCCCAAGGGCTGGCTACACCTTC	CALRGVVPRAGYTF
-	-	TRBJ2-1	TRBV13	TGTGCCAGCAGCTTAGGGGCTAGCGCCATCTCCTCCTACAATGAGCAGTTCTTC	CASSLGASAISSYNEQFF
-	-	TRBJ2-7	TRBV27	TGTGCCAGCAGTTCGGGAAGCAAATCCCCCTACGAGCAGTACTTC	CASSSGSKSPYEQYF
-	-	TRBJ2-3	TRBV2	TGTGCCAGCAGTCTCCAGGGTTCTAGCACAGATACGCAGTATTTT	CASSLQGSSTDTQYF
-	-	TRBJ1-5	TRBV6-2/TRBV6-3	TGTGCCAGCACCCCCGGGACATTTTCAGCCCAGCATTTT	CASTPGTFSAQHF
TRBD1	few	TRBJ1-4	TRBV24-1	TGTGCCACCAGTGATTTCCGACAGGGGGATGAAAAACTGTTTTTT	CATSDFRQGDEKLFF
TRBD1	-	TRBJ2-7	TRBV14	TGTGCCAGCAGCCAAGATCTTATTGGGGACAGGAAATCCTACGAGCAGTACTTC	CASSQDLIGDRKSYEQYF
TRBD2	-	TRBJ2-5	TRBV6-5	TGTGCCAGCAGCGGGGGGGGCCGAGAGACCCAGTACTTC	CASSGGGRETQYF
TRBD2	-	TRBJ2-7	TRBV7-9	TGTGCCAGCAGCTTCAGTGCAGGACTAGGTTTTTACGAGCAGTACTTC	CASSFSAGLGFYEQYF
TRBD1	-	TRBJ1-2	TRBV19	TGTGCCAGTAGTACAGGGGGCAATAGTTTCCATGGCTACACCTTC	CASSTGGNSFHGYTF
TRBD1	-	TRBJ2-3	TRBV5-1	TGCGCCAGCAGCCTAGGACAGGGGAAGGGTACGAGGGATACGCAGTATTTT	CASSLGQGKGTRDTQYF
TRBD1	-	TRBJ1-5	TRBV5-1	TGCGCCAGCAGCTGGACAGGGGATCAGCCCCAGCATTTT	CASSWTGDQPQHF
-	-	TRBJ1-6	TRBV28	TGTGCCAGCAGTCGCCCACTAACAGGGACCTCGAATTCACCCCTCCACTTT	CASSRPLTGTSNSPLHF